These T cell receptor beta chains were read from a single sample in a study of T cell changes during pregnancy in multiple sclerosis. Measured with immunoSEQ multiplex PCR; TCRdb has only the in-frame clones, and not every one. The sample yields about 63,000 clones, over 85% seen once. The specimen was CD8+ T cells from peripheral blood mononuclear cells, collected in the second trimester of pregnancy. The source of these receptors is a female donor with multiple sclerosis, enrolled in a pregnancy study. The CDR3 runs from the conserved cysteine through the conserved F or W. The D gene is left open where the match is weak. Expanded clones are given a class, and other clones once, few, many or no size at all.

clone size	J gene	V gene	D gene	CDR3 protein	CDR3 DNA
.	TRBJ2-2	TRBV13	TRBD1	CASRGTGGELFF	TGTGCCAGCAGGGGGACAGGCGGGGAGCTGTTTTTT
.	TRBJ2-7	TRBV6-1	.	CASSGTAYEQYF	TGTGCCAGCAGTGGGACAGCCTACGAGCAGTACTTC
.	TRBJ2-7	TRBV9	TRBD2	CASGAGREQYF	TGTGCCAGTGGGGCCGGGAGGGAGCAGTACTTC
.	TRBJ2-3	TRBV27	.	CASSLDSRGNTDTQYF	TGTGCCAGCAGTTTGGATTCTCGGGGGAATACAGATACGCAGTATTTT
.	TRBJ2-7	TRBV7-6	.	CASSLAPVPYEQYF	TGTGCCAGCAGCTTAGCCCCAGTCCCCTACGAGCAGTACTTC
.	TRBJ2-3	TRBV2	TRBD1	CASRDRGPDTQYF	TGTGCCAGCCGGGACAGGGGGCCAGATACGCAGTATTTT
.	TRBJ1-1	TRBV11-1	.	CASSLGLSTEAFF	TGTGCCAGCAGCTTAGGGTTGAGCACTGAAGCTTTCTTT
.	TRBJ2-7	TRBV7-6	.	CASSLAGGDEQYF	TGTGCCAGCAGCTTAGCAGGAGGGGACGAGCAGTACTTC
.	TRBJ2-7	TRBV5-4	TRBD1	CASSQQGTEQYF	TGTGCCAGCAGTCAACAGGGGACCGAGCAGTACTTC
.	TRBJ2-2	TRBV29-1	TRBD2	CSVDTSVSTGELFF	TGCAGCGTTGATACTAGCGTCAGCACCGGGGAGCTGTTTTTT
.	TRBJ2-7	TRBV29-1	TRBD2	CSVETTSGSYEQYF	TGCAGCGTCGAAACGACTAGCGGGAGCTACGAGCAGTACTTC
once	TRBJ2-1	TRBV27	TRBD2	CASGMGLDRDNEQFF	TGTGCCAGCGGGATGGGACTAGATAGGGACAATGAGCAGTTCTTC
once	TRBJ2-1	TRBV30	.	CAWSVGDNEQFF	TGTGCCTGGAGTGTAGGGGACAATGAGCAGTTCTTC
.	TRBJ1-1	TRBV7-9	.	CASRPRGLTEAFF	TGTGCCAGCAGGCCGCGAGGACTCACTGAAGCTTTCTTT
.	TRBJ1-5	TRBV27	TRBD1	CASSLTGVNQPQHF	TGTGCCAGCAGTTTAACAGGGGTCAATCAGCCCCAGCATTTT
.	TRBJ2-3	TRBV7-9	TRBD1	CASSLSGQGPEVVPDTQYF	TGTGCCAGCAGCTTATCGGGACAGGGGCCGGAGGTGGTGCCAGATACGCAGTATTTT
.	TRBJ1-1	TRBV18	.	CASSPLSGMSYTEAFF	TGTGCCAGCTCTCCCCTTTCAGGGATGTCGTACACTGAAGCTTTCTTT
.	TRBJ1-1	TRBV5-4	TRBD1	CASSLYRGSTEAFF	TGTGCCAGCAGCCTATACAGGGGGAGCACTGAAGCTTTCTTT
.	TRBJ2-7	TRBV5-1	.	CASSWEVRYEQYF	TGCGCCAGCAGCTGGGAGGTCCGCTACGAGCAGTACTTC
.	TRBJ2-7	TRBV6-1	TRBD2	CASSEGLAGWEQYF	TGTGCCAGCAGTGAAGGACTAGCGGGGTGGGAGCAGTACTTC
.	TRBJ1-2	TRBV9	.	CASSSPPGGPNYGYTF	TGTGCCAGCAGCTCTCCCCCGGGGGGCCCGAACTATGGCTACACCTTC
.	TRBJ2-1	TRBV15	TRBD1	CATSNGQAADEQFF	TGTGCCACCAGCAATGGACAGGCCGCCGATGAGCAGTTCTTC
.	TRBJ2-7	TRBV6-5	.	CASSYSGSGNYEQYF	TGTGCCAGCAGTTACTCTGGGTCAGGGAACTACGAGCAGTACTTC
.	TRBJ1-1	TRBV7-9	.	CASSLMGPNTEAFF	TGTGCCAGCAGCTTAATGGGCCCAAACACTGAAGCTTTCTTT
.	TRBJ1-4	TRBV4-1	.	CASSQEPAGSSTNEKLFF	TGCGCCAGCAGCCAAGAGCCCGCAGGGTCATCAACTAATGAAAAACTGTTTTTT
.	TRBJ2-7	TRBV7-8	TRBD2	CASSLGLRSGITTVDEQYF	TGTGCCAGCAGCTTAGGTCTACGTAGCGGGATTACCACAGTAGACGAGCAGTACTTC